This T cell receptor (beta chain) came from a study of T cell responses to AZD1222 COVID-19 vaccine. Using immunoSEQ multiplex PCR, the repertoire was profiled, and TCRdb retains in-frame clones only, with some absent. Here the sample spans roughly 26,000 clones, around 90% being singletons. Germline-derived CDR1 and CDR2 are SQVTM and ANQGSEA. The CDR3 totals 14 residues. J was trimmed by 4 bases and V by 0 bases; bases with no gene match: 6. This chain joins TRBV29-1 and TRBJ2-7; 7 nucleotides match TRBD1. This specimen consisted of peripheral blood, obtained 28 days after the second AZD1222 dose. This receptor was obtained from an adult who received the AZD1222 COVID-19 vaccine. CDR3 in amino acids: CSVEDKQGKYEQYF. The CDR3 DNA follows: TGCAGCGTTGAAGATAAACAGGGGAAATACGAGCAGTACTTC.